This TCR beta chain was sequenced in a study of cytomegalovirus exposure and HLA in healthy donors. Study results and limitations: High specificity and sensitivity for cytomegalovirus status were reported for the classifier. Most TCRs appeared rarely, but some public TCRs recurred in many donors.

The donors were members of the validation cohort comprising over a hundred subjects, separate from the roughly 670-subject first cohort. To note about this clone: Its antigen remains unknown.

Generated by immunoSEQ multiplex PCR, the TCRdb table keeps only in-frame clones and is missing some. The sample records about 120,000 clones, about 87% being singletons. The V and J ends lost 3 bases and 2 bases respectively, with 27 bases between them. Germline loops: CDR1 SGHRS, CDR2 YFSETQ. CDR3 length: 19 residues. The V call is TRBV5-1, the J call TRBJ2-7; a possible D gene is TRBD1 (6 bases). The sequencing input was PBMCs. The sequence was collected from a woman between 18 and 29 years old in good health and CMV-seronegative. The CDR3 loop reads CASSWRAEPLRDTTYEQYF. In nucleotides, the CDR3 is TGCGCCAGCAGCTGGCGGGCGGAGCCCCTACGGGACACGACCTACGAGCAGTACTTC.